This T cell receptor (beta chain) was sequenced during a study of cytomegalovirus exposure and HLA in healthy donors. For the study at large: T cells numbering about 179 million yielded more than 95 million unique TCR beta sequences in an earlier analysis.

This clone appeared once. The germline gives CDR1 LNHDA, CDR2 SQIVND (reference sequence). Trimming removed 5 bases from V and 9 bases from J; junction bases left unmatched: 11. CDR3 length: 16 amino acids. Vbeta (60) and Jbeta (13) primers were used in the PCR. Sequenced by immunoSEQ multiplex PCR; TCRdb stores in-frame clones only, minus some. The sample holds about 120,000 clones; about 80% are singletons and the top ten take 9% to 9.5%. The sequence was collected from a woman in her forties or fifties in good health and CMV-seropositive. Sequencing used PBMCs. This chain connects TRBV19 to TRBJ2-1; TRBD1 aligns across 12 bases. The CDR3 here is CASSPHRDRGPGEQFF. In nucleotides, the CDR3 is TGTGCCAGTAGTCCCCACCGGGACAGGGGGCCAGGTGAGCAGTTCTTC.